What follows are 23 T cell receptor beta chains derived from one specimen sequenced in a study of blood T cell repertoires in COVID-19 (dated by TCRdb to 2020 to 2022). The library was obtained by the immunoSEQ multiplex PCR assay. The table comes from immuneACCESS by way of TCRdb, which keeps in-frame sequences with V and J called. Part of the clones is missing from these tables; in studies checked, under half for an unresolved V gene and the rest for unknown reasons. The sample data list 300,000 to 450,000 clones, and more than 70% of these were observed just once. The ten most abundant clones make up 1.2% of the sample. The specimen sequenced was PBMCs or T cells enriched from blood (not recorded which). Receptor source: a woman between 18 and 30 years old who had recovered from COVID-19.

The CDR3 coding sequence is TGTGCCAGCAGCTTAGTGGGCAGTTTATATGGCTACACCTTC. It translates to CASSLVGSLYGYTF. The V and J genes are TRBV7-2 and TRBJ1-2; D is uncertain. The CDR3 is 14 residues long. From germline, CDR1 is SGHTA and CDR2 FQGNSA. V lost 1 base, J lost 5 bases, and 11 bases lay in between.

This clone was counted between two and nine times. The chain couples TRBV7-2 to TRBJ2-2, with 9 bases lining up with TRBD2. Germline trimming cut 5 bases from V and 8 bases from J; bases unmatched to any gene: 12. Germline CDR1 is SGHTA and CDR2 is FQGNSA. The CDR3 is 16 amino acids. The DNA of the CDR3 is TGTGCCAGCAGCCTGACTAGCGGCGTCGCGGGGGGGGAGCTGTTTTTT. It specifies CASSLTSGVAGGELFF.

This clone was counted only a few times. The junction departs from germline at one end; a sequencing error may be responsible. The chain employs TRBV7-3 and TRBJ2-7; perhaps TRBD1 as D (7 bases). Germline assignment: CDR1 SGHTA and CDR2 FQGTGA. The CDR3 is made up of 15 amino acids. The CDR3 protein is CASSLTLGGGTASIF. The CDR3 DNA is TGTGCCAGCAGCTTAACGTTAGGTGGGGGGACAGCTTCCATTTTC.

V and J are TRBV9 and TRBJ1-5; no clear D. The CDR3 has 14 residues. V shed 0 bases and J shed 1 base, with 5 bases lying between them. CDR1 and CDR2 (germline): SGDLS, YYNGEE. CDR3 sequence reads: CASSVASSNQPQHF. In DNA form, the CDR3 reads TGTGCCAGCAGCGTAGCTTCGAGCAATCAGCCCCAGCATTTT.

CDR3 in DNA: TGTGCCAGCAGCGTAGAGGCCCGGGGGGGTGGAAACACCATATATTTT. Amino acids: CASSVEARGGGNTIYF. This chain connects TRBV9 to TRBJ1-3, with D perhaps TRBD1 (5 bases). This CDR3 is 16 amino acids long. Germline V gives CDR1 SGDLS, CDR2 YYNGEE. The ends were cut back, 0 bases at V and 3 bases at J, with 13 bases in the middle.

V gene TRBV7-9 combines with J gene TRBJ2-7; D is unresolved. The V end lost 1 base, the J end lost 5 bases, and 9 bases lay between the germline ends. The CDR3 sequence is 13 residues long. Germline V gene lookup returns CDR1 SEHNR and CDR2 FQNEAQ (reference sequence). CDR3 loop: CASSLVGSHEQYF. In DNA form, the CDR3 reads TGTGCCAGCAGCTTAGTCGGGTCCCACGAGCAGTACTTC.

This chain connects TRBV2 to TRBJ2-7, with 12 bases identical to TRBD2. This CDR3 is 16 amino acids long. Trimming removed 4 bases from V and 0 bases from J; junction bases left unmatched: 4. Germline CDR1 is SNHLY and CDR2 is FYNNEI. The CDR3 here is CASSGLAGDSSYEQYF. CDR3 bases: TGTGCCAGCAGTGGACTAGCGGGGGATAGCTCCTACGAGCAGTACTTC.

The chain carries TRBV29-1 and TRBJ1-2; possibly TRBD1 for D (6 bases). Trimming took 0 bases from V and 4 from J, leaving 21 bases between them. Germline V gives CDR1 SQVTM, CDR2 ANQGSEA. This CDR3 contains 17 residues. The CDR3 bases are TGCAGCGTTGAAGACCGGGACAAAGAAAGCGGGGCCTATGGCTACACCTTC. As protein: CSVEDRDKESGAYGYTF.

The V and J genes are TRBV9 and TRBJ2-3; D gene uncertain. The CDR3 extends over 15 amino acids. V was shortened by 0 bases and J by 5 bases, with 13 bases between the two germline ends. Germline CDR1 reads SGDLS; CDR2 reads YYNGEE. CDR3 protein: CASSVVVDSQDTQYF. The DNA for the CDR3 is TGTGCCAGCAGCGTAGTGGTCGACTCTCAAGATACGCAGTATTTT.

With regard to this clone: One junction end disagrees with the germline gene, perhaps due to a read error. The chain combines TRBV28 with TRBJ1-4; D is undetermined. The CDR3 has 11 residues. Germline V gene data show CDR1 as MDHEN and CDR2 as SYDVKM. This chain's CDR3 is CASRSKEKLFF. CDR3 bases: TGTGCCAGCAGATCTAAGGAAAAACTGTTTTTT.

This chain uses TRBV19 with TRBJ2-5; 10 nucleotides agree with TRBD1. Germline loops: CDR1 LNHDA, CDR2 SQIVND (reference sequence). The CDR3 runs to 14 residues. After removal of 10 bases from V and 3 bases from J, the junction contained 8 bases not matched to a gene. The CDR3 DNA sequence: TGTGCCACCCAAAGGGACAGGGGAAAAGAGACCCAGTACTTC. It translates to CATQRDRGKETQYF.

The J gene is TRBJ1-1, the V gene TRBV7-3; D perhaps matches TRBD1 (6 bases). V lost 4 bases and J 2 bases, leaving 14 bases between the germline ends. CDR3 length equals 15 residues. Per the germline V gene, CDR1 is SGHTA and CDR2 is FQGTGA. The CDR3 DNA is TGTGCCAGCAGCTCTACGGACAGTGGAAACACTGAAGCTTTCTTT. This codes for CASSSTDSGNTEAFF.

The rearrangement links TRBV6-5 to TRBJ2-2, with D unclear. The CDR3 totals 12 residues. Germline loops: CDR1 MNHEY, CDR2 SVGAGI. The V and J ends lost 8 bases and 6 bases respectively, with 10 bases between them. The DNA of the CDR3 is TGTGCCAGCCTTAGAGGCCCCGGGGAGCTGTTTTTT. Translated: CASLRGPGELFF.

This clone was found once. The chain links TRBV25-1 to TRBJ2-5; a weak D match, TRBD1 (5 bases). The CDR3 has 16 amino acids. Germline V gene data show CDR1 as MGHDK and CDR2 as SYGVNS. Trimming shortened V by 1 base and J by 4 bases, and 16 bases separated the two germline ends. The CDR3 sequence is CASSESPGAGPETQYF. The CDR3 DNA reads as TGTGCCAGCAGTGAATCCCCTGGGGCAGGCCCAGAGACCCAGTACTTC. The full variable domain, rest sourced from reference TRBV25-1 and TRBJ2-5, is EADIYQTPRYLVIGTGKKITLECSQTMGHDKMYWYQQDPGMELHLIHYSYGVNSTEKGDLSSESTVSRIRTEHFPLTLESARPSHTSQYLCASSESPGAGPETQYFGPGTRLLVL.

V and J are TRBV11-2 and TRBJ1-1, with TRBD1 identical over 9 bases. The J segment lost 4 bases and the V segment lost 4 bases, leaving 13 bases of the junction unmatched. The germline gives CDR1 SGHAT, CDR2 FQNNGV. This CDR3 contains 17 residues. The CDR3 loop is CASSSFSGTGFGTEAFF. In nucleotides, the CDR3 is TGTGCCAGCAGCTCGTTCTCCGGGACAGGGTTCGGCACTGAAGCTTTCTTT.

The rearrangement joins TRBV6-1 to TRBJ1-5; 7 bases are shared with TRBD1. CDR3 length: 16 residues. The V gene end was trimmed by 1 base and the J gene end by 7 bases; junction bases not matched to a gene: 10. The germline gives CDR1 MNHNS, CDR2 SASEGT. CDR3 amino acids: CASSEERGGLGQPQHF. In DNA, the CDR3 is TGTGCCAGCAGTGAAGAACGAGGGGGCTTAGGGCAGCCCCAGCATTTT.

As DNA, the CDR3 is TGTGCCAGCAGCTTAAGACCGGGTGGCAATCAGCCCCAGCATTTT. Its protein product is CASSLRPGGNQPQHF. The chain joins TRBV7-3 to TRBJ1-5; D gene unclear. Germline V CDR1 and CDR2: SGHTA, FQGTGA. The CDR3 runs to 15 residues. V shed 1 base and J shed 2 bases, with 9 bases lying between them.

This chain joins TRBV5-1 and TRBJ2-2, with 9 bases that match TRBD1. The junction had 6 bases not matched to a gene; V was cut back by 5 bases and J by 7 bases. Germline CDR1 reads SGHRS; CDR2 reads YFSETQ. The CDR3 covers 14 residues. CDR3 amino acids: CASSRDRENGELFF. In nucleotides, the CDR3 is TGCGCCAGCAGTCGGGACAGGGAGAACGGGGAGCTGTTTTTT.

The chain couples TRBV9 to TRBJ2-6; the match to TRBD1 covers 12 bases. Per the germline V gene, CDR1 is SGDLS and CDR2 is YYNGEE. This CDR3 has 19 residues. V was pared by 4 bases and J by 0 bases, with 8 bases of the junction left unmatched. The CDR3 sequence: CASSPSGTGGASGANVLTF. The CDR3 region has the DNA TGTGCCAGCAGCCCTTCCGGGACAGGGGGCGCCTCTGGGGCCAACGTCCTGACTTTC.

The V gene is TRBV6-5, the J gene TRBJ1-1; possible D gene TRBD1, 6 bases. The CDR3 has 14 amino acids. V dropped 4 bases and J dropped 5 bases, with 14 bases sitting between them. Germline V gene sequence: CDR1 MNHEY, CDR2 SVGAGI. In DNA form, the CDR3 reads TGTGCCAGCAGTTTACAGGGCGGCGTAACTGAAGCTTTCTTT. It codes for CASSLQGGVTEAFF.

In nucleotides, the CDR3 is TGTGCCAGCAGTTTGGCTTGGTTGGAGCGGGTACACCAAGAGACCCAGTACTTC. Translated, it gives CASSLAWLERVHQETQYF. The chain employs TRBV28 and TRBJ2-5; TRBD2 might be the D (6 bases). From germline, CDR1 is MDHEN and CDR2 SYDVKM. The ends were cut back, 3 bases at V and 0 bases at J, with 20 bases in the middle. The CDR3 is 18 amino acids.

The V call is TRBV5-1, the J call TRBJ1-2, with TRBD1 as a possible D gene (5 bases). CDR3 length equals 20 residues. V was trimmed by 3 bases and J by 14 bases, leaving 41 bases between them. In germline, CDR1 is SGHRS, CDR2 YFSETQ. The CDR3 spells CASSSIRKTEFCLWIAYCTF. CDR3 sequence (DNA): TGCGCCAGCAGCTCCATTAGGAAGACAGAATTCTGTCTATGGATTGCATATTGTACCTTC.

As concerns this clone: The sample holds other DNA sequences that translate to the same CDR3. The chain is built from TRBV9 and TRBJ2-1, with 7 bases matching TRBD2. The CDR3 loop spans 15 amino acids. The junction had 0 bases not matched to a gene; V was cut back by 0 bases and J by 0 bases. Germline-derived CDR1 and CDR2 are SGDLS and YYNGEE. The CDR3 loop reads CASSVGGGSYNEQFF. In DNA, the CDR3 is TGTGCCAGCAGCGTAGGCGGGGGCTCCTACAATGAGCAGTTCTTC.